The 16 T cell receptor beta chains below all came from one sample that was sequenced in a study of blood T cell repertoires in COVID-19. Some clones are missing from TCRdb's copy, which holds only in-frame ones; the method was immunoSEQ multiplex PCR. Of tens of thousands of clones in the sample, about 90% were seen once. What was sequenced was peripheral blood. Receptors originate from a human donor in a cohort sampled during active COVID-19.

The chain carries TRBV5-1 and TRBJ2-7; 8 bases align to TRBD2. Germline CDR1 reads SGHRS; CDR2 reads YFSETQ. This CDR3 contains 14 residues. With 2 bases clipped from V and 4 bases from J, the junction kept 5 bases outside the gene matches. CDR3: CASSFSGESYEQYF. The CDR3 nucleotides read TGCGCCAGCAGCTTTAGCGGGGAATCATACGAGCAGTACTTC.

The V call is TRBV3-1 (or the pseudogene TRBV3-2), the J call TRBJ2-7, with TRBD1 matching 7 bases. The CDR3 extends over 14 amino acids. V lost 2 bases and J lost 3; bases outside the gene matches: 4. CDR1 and CDR2 (germline): LGHDT, YNNKEL (reference sequence). Here the CDR3 reads CASSQPDRYYEQYF. DNA for the CDR3: TGTGCCAGCAGCCAACCGGACAGGTACTACGAGCAGTACTTC.

The chain combines TRBV6-2 or TRBV6-3 with TRBJ2-4, with D unresolved. The CDR3 runs to 13 residues. Germline CDR1 and CDR2: MNHEY and SVGEGT. V gave up 6 bases and J gave up 9 bases, with 15 bases separating them. The CDR3 DNA reads TGTGCCAGCAGCTTCGACACGGTGGGCATTCAGTACTTC. Its translation is CASSFDTVGIQYF.

The chain couples TRBV4-2 to TRBJ2-3; TRBD2 agrees at 9 bases. The CDR3 loop spans 16 amino acids. The ends lost 0 bases at V and 2 bases at J; junction bases unmatched: 3. The germline CDR1 and CDR2 sequences are LGHNA and YNFKEQ. The CDR3 DNA reads as TGTGCCAGCAGCCAAGAAAGCGGGAGGTTCACAGATACGCAGTATTTT. This sequence encodes CASSQESGRFTDTQYF.

J is TRBJ2-1 and V is TRBV6-2 or TRBV6-3, with 8 positions matching TRBD2. The junction had 12 bases not matched to a gene; V was cut back by 5 bases and J by 6 bases. Germline-derived CDR1 and CDR2 are MNHEY and SVGEGT. The CDR3 runs to 16 residues. CDR3 protein: CASSQVSGSFTNEQFF. The CDR3 DNA reads as TGTGCCAGCAGTCAGGTGAGCGGGAGCTTTACCAATGAGCAGTTCTTC.

The J gene is TRBJ2-5, the V gene TRBV5-1; possible D gene TRBD2, 7 bases. This CDR3 spans 14 amino acids. Trimming left V 5 bases short and J 5 bases short, with 16 bases between. Germline assignment: CDR1 SGHRS and CDR2 YFSETQ. CDR3 amino acids: CASSWGGADETQYF. CDR3 nucleotide sequence: TGCGCCAGCAGTTGGGGGGGCGCGGATGAGACCCAGTACTTC.

Remarks on this clone: The identical CDR3 is also encoded by other nucleotide sequences in the sample. The chain carries TRBV20-1 and TRBJ2-5; 7 bases fit TRBD1. Germline V lookup: CDR1 DFQATT, CDR2 SNEGSKA (reference sequence). The CDR3 has 11 amino acids. V was clipped by 5 bases and J by 5 bases; unmatched bases: 2. The CDR3 sequence: CSAHRGETQYF. The CDR3 region has the DNA TGCAGTGCTCACAGGGGTGAGACCCAGTACTTC.

This clone was detected once. The chain combines TRBV7-6 with TRBJ2-1; no clear D. This CDR3 comprises 14 residues. CDR1 and CDR2 (germline): SGHVS, FNYEAQ. Trimming pared 1 base from V and 0 bases from J, leaving 4 bases between. The CDR3 DNA is TGTGCCAGCAGCTTAGTAGCCTCCTACAATGAGCAGTTCTTC. It specifies CASSLVASYNEQFF. The whole variable domain, filled in from reference TRBV7-6 and TRBJ2-1, reads GAGVSQSPRYKVTKRGQDVALRCDPISGHVSLYWYRQALGQGPEFLTYFNYEAQQDKSGLPNDRFSAERPEGSISTLTIQRTEQRDSAMYRCASSLVASYNEQFFGPGTRLTVL.

This rearrangement joins TRBV7-7 to TRBJ2-5; 9 bases fit TRBD2. Losses at the gene ends were 1 base for V and 1 base for J; bases not matched to a gene: 4. The CDR3 extends over 16 amino acids. Germline V lookup: CDR1 SSHAT, CDR2 FNYEAQ (reference sequence). CDR3 sequence: CASSLGLAGPQETQYF. The CDR3 DNA follows: TGTGCCAGCAGCTTAGGGCTAGCGGGACCCCAAGAGACCCAGTACTTC.

This clone has only one observation. This sequence joins TRBV15 and TRBJ1-3; TRBD1 aligns across 7 bases. CDR1 is LNHNV and CDR2 is YYDKDF in the germline V gene (reference sequence). CDR3 length: 14 amino acids. V dropped 8 bases and J dropped 0; count of bases not matched to a gene: 4. CDR3 bases: TGTGCCACCGAACGACAGGGCTCTGGAAACACCATATATTTT. Translation: CATERQGSGNTIYF.

The chain recombines TRBV6-2 or TRBV6-3 with TRBJ1-1; 9 bases map to TRBD1. The length of the CDR3 is 15 residues. The germline CDR1 and CDR2 sequences are MNHEY and SVGEGT. The V segment lost 5 bases and the J segment 6 bases; nucleotides outside the gene matches: 10. CDR3 loop: CASSRFPGQGSEAFF. In nucleotides, the CDR3 is TGTGCCAGCAGTCGCTTCCCGGGACAGGGATCTGAAGCTTTCTTT.

The rearrangement links TRBV4-3 to TRBJ1-2; D remains ambiguous. Trimming took 3 bases from V and 4 from J, leaving 15 bases between them. The CDR3 has 15 amino acids. Germline V gene data show CDR1 as LGHNA and CDR2 as YSLEER. In nucleotides, the CDR3 is TGCGCCAGCAGCCAGATAACCGGTAGCTCCTATGGCTACACCTTC. The encoded protein is CASSQITGSSYGYTF.

The J gene is TRBJ1-1, the V gene TRBV19; possibly TRBD1 for D (6 bases). The V end was cut by 8 bases, the J end by 4 bases, with 17 bases between. The CDR3 sequence is 14 residues long. Germline values: CDR1 LNHDA, CDR2 SQIVND (reference sequence). CDR3: CASSSGQRGTEAFF. CDR3 nucleotides: TGTGCCAGTTCCTCCGGACAGCGAGGCACTGAAGCTTTCTTT.

J is TRBJ2-3 and V is TRBV6-5; 9 nucleotides line up with TRBD2. The germline V gene encodes CDR1 MNHEY and CDR2 SVGAGI. After removal of 4 bases from V and 4 bases from J, the junction contained 3 bases not matched to a gene. The CDR3 runs to 14 residues. CDR3: CASSWGLASDTQYF. CDR3 sequence (DNA): TGTGCCAGCAGTTGGGGACTAGCTTCAGATACGCAGTATTTT.

This sequence joins TRBV10-2 and TRBJ2-3; tentatively, D is TRBD2 (5 bases). The CDR3 length is 13 residues. Germline V lookup: CDR1 WSHSY, CDR2 SAAADI. V lost 4 bases and J 4 bases, leaving 9 bases between the germline ends. DNA for the CDR3: TGCGCCAGCAGTGGGGAGCATCCAGATACGCAGTATTTT. Translated: CASSGEHPDTQYF.

This clone was seen a single time. J is TRBJ1-1 and V is TRBV18, with TRBD1 matching over 9 bases. The V and J ends lost 4 bases and 0 bases, in that order; junction bases with no gene match: 6. There are 16 residues in the CDR3. Germline assignment: CDR1 KGHSH and CDR2 LQKENI. In DNA form, the CDR3 reads TGTGCCAGCTCACGGGCCGGGACAGGGCTGAACACTGAAGCTTTCTTT. Protein: CASSRAGTGLNTEAFF.